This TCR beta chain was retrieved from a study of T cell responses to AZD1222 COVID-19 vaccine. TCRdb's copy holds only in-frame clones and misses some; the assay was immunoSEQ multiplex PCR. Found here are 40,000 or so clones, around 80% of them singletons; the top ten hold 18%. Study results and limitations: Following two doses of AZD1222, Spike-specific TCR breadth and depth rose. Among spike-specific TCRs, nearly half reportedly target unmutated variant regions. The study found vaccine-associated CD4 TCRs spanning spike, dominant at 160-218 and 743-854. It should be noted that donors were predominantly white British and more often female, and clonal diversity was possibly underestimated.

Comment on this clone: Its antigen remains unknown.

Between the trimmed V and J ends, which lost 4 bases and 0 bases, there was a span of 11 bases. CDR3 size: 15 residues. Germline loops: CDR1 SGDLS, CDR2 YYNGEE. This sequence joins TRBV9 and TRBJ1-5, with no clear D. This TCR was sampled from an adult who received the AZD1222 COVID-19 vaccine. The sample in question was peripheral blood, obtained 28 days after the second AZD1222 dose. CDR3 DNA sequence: TGTGCCAGCAGCCCCGGCGGGAATAGCAATCAGCCCCAGCATTTT. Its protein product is CASSPGGNSNQPQHF.